This passage covers 9 T cell receptor beta chains from one sample sequenced in a study of cytomegalovirus exposure and HLA in healthy donors. The PCR used 60 Vbeta and 13 Jbeta primers. Method: immunoSEQ multiplex PCR; TCRdb's copy keeps in-frame clones and lacks some. The sample shows about 180,000 clones, 77% of them seen only once. Sequencing used PBMCs. The receptors here all came from a woman aged 25 to 39 in good health and CMV-seropositive.

This chain links TRBV27 with TRBJ1-1; D unresolved. CDR1 is MNHEY, CDR2 SMNVEV, per germline (reference sequence). Trimming took 0 bases from V and 4 from J, leaving 6 bases between them. CDR3 size: 13 residues. In DNA form, the CDR3 reads TGTGCCAGCAGTTTATCGGCCTCCACTGAAGCTTTCTTT. Translation: CASSLSASTEAFF.

This rearrangement joins TRBV6-6 to TRBJ1-2, with D possibly TRBD1 on 5 matching bases. CDR3 length: 14 residues. The V and J ends lost 2 bases and 3 bases respectively, with 10 bases between them. CDR1 MNHNY and CDR2 SVGAGI come from the germline V gene (reference sequence). CDR3 region: CASSYQKTDYGYTF. The CDR3 bases are TGTGCCAGCAGTTACCAAAAGACAGACTATGGCTACACCTTC.

The CDR3 region is CAWSGDSKVDTIYF. As DNA, the CDR3 is TGTGCCTGGAGTGGGGACAGTAAAGTGGACACCATATATTTT. V gene TRBV30 combines with J gene TRBJ1-3; 7 positions agree with TRBD1. V dropped 1 base and J dropped 8; count of bases not matched to a gene: 8. The CDR3 spans 14 residues. CDR1 and CDR2 (germline): GTSNPN, SVGIG (reference sequence).

This clone was detected only a few times. The chain has TRBV6-1 and TRBJ2-3; 11 bases line up with TRBD2. The CDR3 totals 14 residues. The V gene's germline CDR1 is MNHNS and CDR2 SASEGT. The trim removed 5 bases at V and 4 bases at J, leaving 2 bases unmatched. CDR3 nucleotide sequence: TGTGCCAGCAGTACTAGCGGGAGACCAGATACGCAGTATTTT. Amino acids: CASSTSGRPDTQYF.

V is TRBV27 and J is TRBJ1-2; 7 positions agree with TRBD1. Germline-derived CDR1 and CDR2 are MNHEY and SMNVEV (reference sequence). This CDR3 spans 14 amino acids. V trimming: 6 bases; J trimming: 4 bases; junction bases outside the gene matches: 8. The CDR3 sequence is CASSPSSGGYGYTF. The CDR3 nucleotides are TGTGCCAGCAGCCCTTCATCAGGGGGCTATGGCTACACCTTC.

The rearrangement joins TRBV6-5 to TRBJ1-1, with D unclear. Trimming pared 6 bases from V and 8 bases from J, leaving 13 bases between. The CDR3 totals 12 residues. From germline, CDR1 is MNHEY and CDR2 SVGAGI. In DNA, the CDR3 is TGTGCCAGCAGCCATCCGACACTGGAAGCTTTCTTT. This encodes CASSHPTLEAFF.

The chain recombines TRBV7-9 with TRBJ2-3; TRBD2 is a possible D gene (5 bases). The germline V gene encodes CDR1 SEHNR and CDR2 FQNEAQ (reference sequence). V lost 1 base and J lost 4, with 12 bases in between. This CDR3 contains 15 residues. The CDR3 coding sequence is TGTGCCAGCAGCTTAGATCCTGGGAGCGCAGATACGCAGTATTTT. This translates into CASSLDPGSADTQYF. Looking up the rest from reference TRBV7-9 and TRBJ2-3 gives the full variable domain: DTGVSQNPRHKITKRGQNVTFRCDPISEHNRLYWYRQTLGQGPEFLTYFQNEAQLEKSRLLSDRFSAERPKGSFSTLEIQRTEQGDSAMYLCASSLDPGSADTQYFGPGTRLTVL.

CDR3 coding DNA: TGTGCCAGCAGCCTCGGACTAGAAAGGGGCGAGCAGTACTTC. Translation: CASSLGLERGEQYF. The J gene is TRBJ2-7, the V gene TRBV7-3; 7 positions agree with TRBD2. Per germline, CDR1 SGHTA and CDR2 FQGTGA. V gave up 5 bases and J gave up 6 bases; unmatched junction bases: 10. This CDR3 spans 14 amino acids.

This clone has a single count. The chain recombines TRBV28 with TRBJ1-2; D is unclear. V lost 5 bases, J lost 5 bases, and 15 bases lay in between. The CDR3 is made up of 14 amino acids. From germline, CDR1 is MDHEN and CDR2 SYDVKM. The CDR3: CASSPEGSLYGYTF. The CDR3 region has the DNA TGTGCCAGCAGTCCCGAGGGCAGTTTATATGGCTACACCTTC.